This T cell receptor (beta chain) is drawn from a study of vaccination effects on CD4 cells after COVID-19. Clones were read by immunoSEQ multiplex PCR, and TCRdb kept only the in-frame ones, dropping some. Counted here are about 59,000 clones, around 78% occurring once; the ten biggest clones make up 2%. Worth noting for this clone: Its antigen remains unknown.

Sequencing followed a ViraFEST assay step that expanded antigen-specific CD4+ T cells with viral peptide pools. Following an approximately ten-day culture, CD4+ T cells were purified. Of the BNT162b2 and mRNA-1273 vaccines, participants received two doses of one or the other. Trimming left V 7 bases short and J 0 bases short, with 12 bases between. Germline V gene data show CDR1 as MNHEY and CDR2 as SVGAGI. The CDR3 totals 14 residues. V gene TRBV6-5 combines with J gene TRBJ1-1, with D unclear. The receptor comes from a human donor who received a COVID-19 vaccine. Source: CD4+ T cells from PBMCs cultured with HCoV-OC43 spike peptides, taken after COVID-19 vaccination. Subset reported: HCoV-OC43 spike overlapping peptide pool stimulation. The CDR3, as DNA: TGTGCCAGCACCTCCGGAGAGCTGAACACTGAAGCTTTCTTT. Protein sequence: CASTSGELNTEAFF.